The rows below give T cell receptor beta chains drawn from one sample of a study of blood T cell repertoires in COVID-19. Produced via immunoSEQ multiplex PCR; TCRdb's table is partial and in-frame only. The sample consists of fewer than 250,000 clones, approximately 81% of them appearing once. Sample: PBMCs or T cells enriched from blood (not recorded which). These receptors all come from a woman in her forties or fifties with acute COVID-19. Each CDR3 is given with its conserved first and last residue. D genes are given only for firm matches. A row's size may be missing; if present it is once, few, many or a size class.

D,size,V,J,CDR3,DNA
TRBD1,-,TRBV30,TRBJ1-3,CAWRYQGAGAGNTIYF,TGTGCCTGGAGGTACCAGGGGGCAGGGGCTGGAAACACCATATATTTT
TRBD2,-,TRBV29-1,TRBJ2-3,CSAIVLAGYTDTQYF,TGCAGCGCGATCGTCCTAGCGGGTTATACAGATACGCAGTATTTT
-,-,TRBV7-2,TRBJ2-7,CASSLLAGPRYEQYF,TGTGCCAGCAGCCTCCTTGCAGGGCCACGATACGAGCAGTACTTC
-,-,TRBV7-2,TRBJ2-7,CASSSRVGGQPYEQYF,TGTGCCAGCAGCTCAAGGGTGGGGGGACAGCCGTACGAGCAGTACTTC
TRBD1,-,TRBV18,TRBJ2-7,CASSPRTGGYEQYF,TGTGCCAGCTCACCGCGGACAGGGGGCTACGAGCAGTACTTC
TRBD2,few,TRBV7-3,TRBJ2-5,CASSLISGRAETQYF,TGTGCCAGCAGCTTAATTAGCGGGCGCGCGGAGACCCAGTACTTC
TRBD2,once,TRBV18,TRBJ2-7,CASSPPGLGVHEQYF,TGTGCCAGCTCACCACCGGGACTAGGAGTCCACGAGCAGTACTTC
TRBD2,-,TRBV28,TRBJ2-7,CASRKAGGSYEQYF,TGTGCCAGCAGGAAAGCGGGAGGCTCCTACGAGCAGTACTTC
TRBD1,few,TRBV10-2,TRBJ1-1,CASSGRQGETSRTEAFF,TGCGCCAGCAGTGGGCGACAGGGGGAAACCTCGAGAACTGAAGCTTTCTTT
TRBD2,-,TRBV5-1,TRBJ2-3,CASSGRLAGGMDTQYF,TGCGCCAGCAGCGGAAGACTAGCGGGGGGGATGGATACGCAGTATTTT
TRBD2,-,TRBV7-2,TRBJ2-5,CASSELAGVRETQYF,TGTGCCAGCAGCGAACTAGCGGGAGTAAGGGAGACCCAGTACTTC